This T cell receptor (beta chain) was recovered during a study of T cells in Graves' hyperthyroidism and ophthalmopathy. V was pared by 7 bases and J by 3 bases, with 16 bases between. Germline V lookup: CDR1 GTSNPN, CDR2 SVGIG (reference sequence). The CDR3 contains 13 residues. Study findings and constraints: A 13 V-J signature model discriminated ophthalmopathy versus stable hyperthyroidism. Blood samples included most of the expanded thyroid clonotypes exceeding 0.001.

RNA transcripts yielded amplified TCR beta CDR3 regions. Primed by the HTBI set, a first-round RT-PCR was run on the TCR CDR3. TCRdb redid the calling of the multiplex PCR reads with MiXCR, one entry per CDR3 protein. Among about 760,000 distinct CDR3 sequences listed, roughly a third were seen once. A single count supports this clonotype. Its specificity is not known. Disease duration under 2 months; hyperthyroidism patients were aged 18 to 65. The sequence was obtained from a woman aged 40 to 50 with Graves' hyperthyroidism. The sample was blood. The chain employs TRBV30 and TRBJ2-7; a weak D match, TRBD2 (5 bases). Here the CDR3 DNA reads TGTGCCTCGCAACCGGGAACCTTCTACGAGCAGTACTTC. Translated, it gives CASQPGTFYEQYF.